These T cell receptor beta chains were read from a single sample in a study of vaccination effects on CD4 cells after COVID-19. No antigen is known for these receptors. Clones were read by immunoSEQ multiplex PCR, and TCRdb kept only the in-frame ones, dropping some. The sample comprises about 23,000 clones, roughly two thirds of which are singletons, and under 5.5% rests with the top ten. This sample comprised CD4+ T cells from PBMCs cultured with SARS-CoV-2 spike peptides, obtained before COVID-19 vaccination. Receptors originate from a human donor who received a COVID-19 vaccine. CDR3s include the opening cysteine and the closing phenylalanine or tryptophan. The D gene is left open where the match is weak. Expanded clones get a size class; other rows say once, few or many, or leave the size out.

D gene	V gene	clone size	J gene	CDR3 DNA	CDR3 protein
TRBD1	TRBV19	once	TRBJ1-2	TGTGCCAGTAGTGTAATGGGACAGAGCTATGGCTACACCTTC	CASSVMGQSYGYTF
.	TRBV10-2	.	TRBJ2-7	TGCGCCAGCAGTGGGGTTGAAACCTACGAGCAGTACTTC	CASSGVETYEQYF
.	TRBV10-3	.	TRBJ2-1	TGTGCCACCATCGCCTCTACAGGGAGTGTGGATGAGCAGTTCTTC	CATIASTGSVDEQFF
.	TRBV6-1	.	TRBJ2-7	TGTGCCAGCAGTGAAGCGCGGTTCCACGTCGTGGAGCAGTACTTC	CASSEARFHVVEQYF
.	TRBV24-1	.	TRBJ2-5	TGTGCCACCAGTGATTGGAGGGCTGAGGAGACCCAGTACTTC	CATSDWRAEETQYF
.	TRBV19	.	TRBJ1-4	TGTGCCAGTAGCCTACAGCCAACTAATGAAAAACTGTTTTTT	CASSLQPTNEKLFF
.	TRBV19	.	TRBJ1-5	TGTGCCATTTCAAGCTCCCGAGGTCAGCCCCAGCATTTT	CAISSSRGQPQHF
.	TRBV6-5	.	TRBJ2-7	TGTGCCAGCAGTTTGACTAGTACCTACGAGCAGTACTTC	CASSLTSTYEQYF
TRBD2	TRBV28	.	TRBJ2-3	TGTGCCAGCAGTCGGACTAGCGGGGGCTCCCGGGTTGACACAGATACGCAGTATTTT	CASSRTSGGSRVDTDTQYF
.	TRBV11-2	.	TRBJ2-2	TGTGCCAGCAGCTCCTTTAGCGGGAACACCGGGGAGCTGTTTTTT	CASSSFSGNTGELFF
TRBD1	TRBV2	.	TRBJ2-7	TGTGCCAGCAGTGATGGGACAGGGGGCTCCTACGAGCAGTACTTC	CASSDGTGGSYEQYF
.	TRBV5-1	few	TRBJ2-3	TGCGCCAGCAGCCTTAGCACAGATACGCAGTATTTT	CASSLSTDTQYF
.	TRBV11-3	.	TRBJ2-1	TGTGCCAGCAGCTCGGGACCTGTGGGTGAGCAGTTCTTC	CASSSGPVGEQFF
.	TRBV3-1/TRBV3-2	.	TRBJ2-7	TGTGCCAGCAGCCGGGCGGGATACGAGCAGTACTTC	CASSRAGYEQYF
.	TRBV4-2	.	TRBJ1-2	TGTGCCAGCAGCCAAGGGGGGGCACAGTTCTATGGCTACACCTTC	CASSQGGAQFYGYTF
.	TRBV7-2	.	TRBJ1-1	TGTGCCAGCAGCCCACGGCCGGACGAAGCTTTCTTT	CASSPRPDEAFF